Included here is one T cell receptor (beta chain) sequence, with context. The antigen is undetermined. This entry comes from a study of graft-versus-host responses after intestinal transplantation. The method was immunoSEQ multiplex PCR; TCRdb's version includes in-frame clones alone and lacks a portion of them. The sample comprises 80,000 to 100,000 clones, around nine tenths of which are singletons, and around 0.18% rests with the top ten. This CDR3 region has 12 residues. Germline V lookup: CDR1 SGHTA, CDR2 FQGNSA. Trimming took 2 bases from V and 5 from J, leaving 6 bases between them. The material was unstimulated CD4+ T cells sorted from spleen or lymph node cells, obtained before intestinal transplant. The TCR originated in a human donor who received an intestinal transplant. The chain joins TRBV7-2 to TRBJ1-1; unclear D gene. CDR3 region: CASSLIGTEAFF. CDR3 sequence (DNA): TGTGCCAGCAGCTTAATCGGGACTGAAGCTTTCTTT. The variable domain in full, with the rest retrieved from reference TRBV7-2 and TRBJ1-1, is GAGVSQSPSNKVTEKGKDVELRCDPISGHTALYWYRQSLGQGLEFLIYFQGNSAPDKSGLPSDRFSAERTGGSVSTLTIQRTQQEDSAVYLCASSLIGTEAFFGQGTRLTVV.